The 23 T cell receptor beta chains below all came from one sample that was sequenced in a study of technical replicates of blood from several donors (dated by TCRdb to between 2016 and 2019). The method behind the library was the immunoSEQ multiplex PCR assay. Sourced from immuneACCESS, this table was stored by TCRdb with only in-frame sequences that have V and J called. A share of the clones is absent; for the studies checked, an unresolved V gene accounts for under half, and the remainder has no known explanation. The sample table holds 65,000 to 80,000 clones, of which approximately 98% were seen once. Approximately 0.21% of the sample comes from the top ten. Sequencing input: T cells isolated from PBMCs. Every receptor here comes from a human donor in good health.

The gene calls are TRBV15 and TRBJ1-2; TRBD1 aligns across 9 bases. The CDR3 contains 13 residues. V gave up 3 bases and J gave up 8 bases; unmatched junction bases: 4. Looked up from germline, CDR1 is LNHNV and CDR2 is YYDKDF (reference sequence). The CDR3, as DNA: TGTGCCACCAGCAGGGGGACAGGGCTAGGCTACACCTTC. Protein sequence: CATSRGTGLGYTF. The variable domain in full, completed from reference TRBV15 and TRBJ1-2, reads DAMVIQNPRYQVTQFGKPVTLSCSQTLNHNVMYWYQQKSSQAPKLLFHYYDKDFNNEADTPDNFQSRRPNTSFCFLDIRSPGLGDTAMYLCATSRGTGLGYTFGSGTRLTVV.

In this sample, this clone turned up once. This chain links TRBV9 with TRBJ1-3; 7 positions match TRBD1. V lost 4 bases, J lost 0 bases, and 4 bases stayed unmatched. The CDR3 extends over 15 amino acids. CDR1 and CDR2 from the germline V gene are SGDLS and YYNGEE. DNA of the CDR3: TGTGCCAGCAGCTCGACAGGGAGCTCTGGAAACACCATATATTTT. Protein sequence: CASSSTGSSGNTIYF.

The chain employs TRBV27 and TRBJ2-1, with 12 positions matching TRBD2. The germline gives CDR1 MNHEY, CDR2 SMNVEV (reference sequence). CDR3 length: 17 amino acids. Unmatched junction bases numbered 14, after V lost 5 bases and J lost 9 bases. CDR3 region: CASSRGLAGSRGSEQFF. The CDR3 region has the DNA TGTGCCAGCAGTCGTGGACTAGCGGGGAGTCGGGGAAGTGAGCAGTTCTTC.

The chain is built from TRBV7-8 and TRBJ2-5, with 8 bases identical to TRBD2. Unmatched junction bases numbered 8, after V lost 3 bases and J lost 5 bases. Germline CDR1 and CDR2: SGHVS and FQNEAQ. The CDR3 sequence is 15 residues long. As DNA, the CDR3 is TGTGCCAGCAGCTTTTTAGCGGGAAGGGCGGAGACCCAGTACTTC. This translates into CASSFLAGRAETQYF. Based on the CDR3 plus reference TRBV7-8 and TRBJ2-5, the full variable domain is GAGVSQSPRYKVAKRGQDVALRCDPISGHVSLFWYQQALGQGPEFLTYFQNEAQLDKSGLPSDRFFAERPEGSVSTLKIQRTQQEDSAVYLCASSFLAGRAETQYFGPGTRLLVL.

The V and J genes are TRBV5-1 and TRBJ2-3, with D tentatively TRBD1 (6 bases). The CDR3 covers 14 residues. Trimming removed 0 bases from V and 5 bases from J, with 10 bases in between. CDR1 is SGHRS, CDR2 YFSETQ, per germline. DNA for the CDR3: TGCGCCAGCAGCTTGGAAGGGGGTTTAGATACGCAGTATTTT. The encoded protein is CASSLEGGLDTQYF. Full variable domain (rest looked up from reference TRBV5-1 and TRBJ2-3): KAGVTQTPRYLIKTRGQQVTLSCSPISGHRSVSWYQQTPGQGLQFLFEYFSETQRNKGNFPGRFSGRQFSNSRSEMNVSTLELGDSALYLCASSLEGGLDTQYFGPGTRLTVL.

The chain combines TRBV2 with TRBJ2-1; D might be TRBD1 (6 bases). Germline values: CDR1 SNHLY, CDR2 FYNNEI. Trimming cost V 6 bases and J 3 bases, with 15 bases left between them. This CDR3 contains 15 residues. The CDR3 region has the DNA TGTGCCAGCAGGTACCAGGGGCTAGTCTACAATGAGCAGTTCTTC. This codes for CASRYQGLVYNEQFF.

This clone was recorded only once. V and J are TRBV7-6 and TRBJ2-5; 7 nucleotides align to TRBD1. Germline V gene lookup returns CDR1 SGHVS and CDR2 FNYEAQ. With 0 bases clipped from V and 1 base from J, the junction kept 2 bases outside the gene matches. The CDR3 loop spans 15 amino acids. CDR3 residues: CASSLAQGFQETQYF. CDR3 nucleotide sequence: TGTGCCAGCAGCTTAGCACAGGGGTTCCAAGAGACCCAGTACTTC.

The chain is built from TRBV18 and TRBJ2-1, with 9 bases identical to TRBD2. Germline assignment: CDR1 KGHSH and CDR2 LQKENI. The CDR3 has 13 amino acids. After removal of 2 bases from V and 7 bases from J, the junction contained 0 bases not matched to a gene. CDR3 DNA: TGTGCCAGCTCACCAGCGGGGGGGAATGAGCAGTTCTTC. This sequence encodes CASSPAGGNEQFF.

This chain's CDR3 is CASSLSGGSEAFF. The CDR3 nucleotides read TGTGCCAGCAGCCTTTCGGGGGGATCTGAAGCTTTCTTT. V usage is TRBV7-2 and J usage is TRBJ1-1, with a possible D match to TRBD1 (5 bases). The CDR3 has 13 residues. The germline V gene encodes CDR1 SGHTA and CDR2 FQGNSA. V shed 5 bases and J shed 6 bases, with 13 bases lying between them. Full variable domain (remainder filled in from reference TRBV7-2 and TRBJ1-1): GAGVSQSPSNKVTEKGKDVELRCDPISGHTALYWYRQSLGQGLEFLIYFQGNSAPDKSGLPSDRFSAERTGGSVSTLTIQRTQQEDSAVYLCASSLSGGSEAFFGQGTRLTVV.

In DNA, the CDR3 is TGCGCCAGCACCCCTGGAGGGCTAGCTGGAGTTAATGAGCAGTTCTTC. Amino acid sequence: CASTPGGLAGVNEQFF. The genes are TRBV5-1 and TRBJ2-1, with D possibly TRBD2 on 6 matching bases. This CDR3 contains 16 residues. CDR1 is SGHRS, CDR2 YFSETQ, per germline. V lost 6 bases to trimming and J lost 7 bases, with 23 bases between them. Full variable domain (missing parts from reference TRBV5-1 and TRBJ2-1): KAGVTQTPRYLIKTRGQQVTLSCSPISGHRSVSWYQQTPGQGLQFLFEYFSETQRNKGNFPGRFSGRQFSNSRSEMNVSTLELGDSALYLCASTPGGLAGVNEQFFGPGTRLTVL.

J is TRBJ1-1 and V is TRBV11-3; D is possibly TRBD1 (6 bases). CDR1 is SGHNT, CDR2 YENEEA, per germline. Trimming took 0 bases from V and 0 from J, leaving 17 bases between them. CDR3 length: 18 residues. The CDR3 DNA is TGTGCCAGCAGCTTAGATCTTAGGTTGACAGGTATGAACACTGAAGCTTTCTTT. Translation: CASSLDLRLTGMNTEAFF.

This clone was detected once. The rearrangement uses TRBV21-1 and TRBJ1-5; the D call in the table, TRBD1, was not verified against the DNA. TRBV21-1 is termed a pseudogene. The CDR3 is 16 amino acids. The CDR3 reads CASSGPGQNSNQPQHF. The CDR3 DNA reads TGTGCCAGCAGTGGACCGGGACAGAATAGCAATCAGCCCCAGCATTTT.

The V and J genes are TRBV29-1 and TRBJ1-2; D gene uncertain. Germline CDR1 reads SQVTM; CDR2 reads ANQGSEA. The CDR3 covers 16 residues. Trimming left V 4 bases short and J 8 bases short, with 26 bases between. CDR3 sequence (DNA): TGCAGCGTTGCTATGAGGGCAGAGCAAACCCCACGCGGCTACACCTTC. This codes for CSVAMRAEQTPRGYTF.

The rearrangement uses TRBV27 and TRBJ2-7, with a tentative D call TRBD2 (6 bases). The V end was cut by 0 bases, the J end by 5 bases, with 14 bases between. CDR1 and CDR2 (germline): MNHEY, SMNVEV (reference sequence). The CDR3 consists of 15 residues. The CDR3, as DNA: TGTGCCAGCAGTTTATCGATCGGACTAAGGCACGAGCAGTACTTC. It encodes CASSLSIGLRHEQYF.

The DNA of the CDR3 is TGCAGCGTTGGGCGCTCGGGGAACACTGAAGCTTTCTTT. Amino acids: CSVGRSGNTEAFF. The J gene is TRBJ1-1, the V gene TRBV29-1; D unresolved. The CDR3 totals 13 residues. Between the trimmed V and J ends, which lost 4 bases and 1 base, there was a span of 10 bases. Germline V gene data show CDR1 as SQVTM and CDR2 as ANQGSEA.

DNA for the CDR3: TGTGCCAGCAGCCGGGGTCTGGAAAAACTGTTTTTT. Its protein is CASSRGLEKLFF. V gene TRBV21-1 combines with J gene TRBJ1-4. TRBV21-1 represents a pseudogene. This CDR3 has 12 amino acids.

This clone was seen once. The V call is TRBV25-1, the J call TRBJ2-5; the D gene is possibly TRBD2 (7 bases). The germline V gene has CDR1 MGHDK and CDR2 SYGVNS. V shed 4 bases and J shed 5 bases, with 17 bases lying between them. This CDR3 region has 15 residues. The CDR3 loop reads CASSVTGGQWETQYF. Here the CDR3 DNA reads TGTGCCAGCAGTGTGACGGGGGGCCAATGGGAGACCCAGTACTTC.

This clone was observed a single time. The chain carries TRBV11-2 and TRBJ1-2; 8 bases agree with TRBD1. The CDR3 length is 14 residues. CDR1 SGHAT and CDR2 FQNNGV come from the germline V gene. V was clipped by 2 bases and J by 6 bases; unmatched bases: 5. The CDR3 DNA reads as TGTGCCAGCAGCTTATTGGACAGGGCGGATGGCTACACCTTC. Protein sequence: CASSLLDRADGYTF. The complete variable domain, with remaining parts taken from reference TRBV11-2 and TRBJ1-2, reads EAGVAQSPRYKIIEKRQSVAFWCNPISGHATLYWYQQILGQGPKLLIQFQNNGVVDDSQLPKDRFSAERLKGVDSTLKIQPAKLEDSAVYLCASSLLDRADGYTFGSGTRLTVV.

The chain carries TRBV19 and TRBJ2-1, with 7 positions matching TRBD1. Germline V gives CDR1 LNHDA, CDR2 SQIVND (reference sequence). The CDR3 is made up of 13 amino acids. After removal of 5 bases from V and 10 bases from J, the junction contained 8 bases not matched to a gene. Here the CDR3 reads CASSQGQLLEQFF. In DNA form, the CDR3 reads TGTGCCAGTAGTCAGGGACAGCTTCTGGAGCAGTTCTTC.

The rearrangement uses TRBV28 and TRBJ2-7; D may be TRBD2 (5 bases). The CDR3 consists of 12 residues. Trimming removed 2 bases from V and 4 bases from J, with 6 bases in between. Germline lookup yields CDR1 MDHEN and CDR2 SYDVKM. CDR3 in DNA: TGTGCCAGCAGTTTAGGGGAGTACGAGCAGTACTTC. This translates into CASSLGEYEQYF.

This clone occurred once. V and J are TRBV2 and TRBJ2-1; 9 nucleotides match TRBD1. Germline CDR1 reads SNHLY; CDR2 reads FYNNEI. The ends lost 3 bases at V and 4 bases at J; junction bases unmatched: 4. This CDR3 is 15 amino acids long. Here the CDR3 DNA reads TGTGCCAGCAGTGAGGAACAGGGGGCTTACAATGAGCAGTTCTTC. Translating it yields CASSEEQGAYNEQFF.

The chain is built from TRBV27 and TRBJ1-4; a possible D gene is TRBD1 (5 bases). V was shortened by 1 base and J by 6 bases, with 9 bases between the two germline ends. The CDR3 length is 14 residues. CDR1 is MNHEY and CDR2 is SMNVEV in the germline V gene (reference sequence). Here the CDR3 reads CASSLFWGDEKLFF. CDR3 in DNA: TGTGCCAGCAGTTTATTTTGGGGGGATGAAAAACTGTTTTTT. The entire variable domain, with the rest obtained from reference TRBV27 and TRBJ1-4, is as follows: EAQVTQNPRYLITVTGKKLTVTCSQNMNHEYMSWYRQDPGLGLRQIYYSMNVEVTDKGDVPEGYKVSRKEKRNFPLILESPSPNQTSLYFCASSLFWGDEKLFFGSGTQLSVL.

V usage is TRBV28 and J usage is TRBJ2-7, with 10 bases that match TRBD1. Looked up from germline, CDR1 is MDHEN and CDR2 is SYDVKM. V trimming: 4 bases; J trimming: 2 bases; junction bases outside the gene matches: 5. CDR3 size: 15 residues. CDR3 in DNA: TGTGCCAGCAGTTCCCCCGGGACAGGGGCCTACGAGCAGTACTTC. Translated: CASSSPGTGAYEQYF. The complete variable domain, with remaining parts taken from reference TRBV28 and TRBJ2-7, reads DVKVTQSSRYLVKRTGEKVFLECVQDMDHENMFWYRQDPGLGLRLIYFSYDVKMKEKGDIPEGYSVSREKKERFSLILESASTNQTSMYLCASSSPGTGAYEQYFGPGTRLTVT.